A selection of T cell receptor beta chains follows, all from one sample in a study of blood T cell repertoires in COVID-19. The table came from immunoSEQ multiplex PCR; TCRdb's copy has only in-frame clones and leaves some out. The sample includes tens of thousands of clones, 75% to 90% seen only once; the top ten take more than 4.5%. The sample taken for sequencing was peripheral blood. These receptors were taken from a man in his fifties with active COVID-19. Both conserved end residues are part of each CDR3. A D gene is named only where the DNA matches it firmly. Expanded clones are given a class, and other clones once, few, many or no size at all.

V: TRBV18; D: .; size: .; J: TRBJ1-3; CDR3: CASSPSIQLTGNTIYF; DNA: TGTGCCAGCTCACCGAGTATACAGTTAACTGGAAACACCATATATTTT
V: TRBV27; D: TRBD2; size: .; J: TRBJ2-7; CDR3: CASSFVGGPGEQYF; DNA: TGTGCCAGCAGTTTTGTGGGAGGGCCGGGAGAGCAGTACTTC
V: TRBV2; D: .; size: .; J: TRBJ2-7; CDR3: CASSEGGVEQYF; DNA: TGTGCCAGCAGTGAAGGGGGGGTTGAGCAGTACTTC
V: TRBV7-9; D: .; size: .; J: TRBJ1-6; CDR3: CASSLSPSTSSYNSPLHF; DNA: TGTGCCAGCAGCTTGAGTCCTTCTACGAGCTCCTATAATTCACCCCTCCACTTT
V: TRBV10-3; D: .; size: .; J: TRBJ2-3; CDR3: CAITAERTDTQYF; DNA: TGTGCCATCACCGCGGAGCGCACAGATACGCAGTATTTT
V: TRBV3-1/TRBV3-2; D: TRBD2; size: .; J: TRBJ2-3; CDR3: CASSLTSSGTDTQYF; DNA: TGTGCCAGCAGCCTGACTAGCTCAGGCACAGATACGCAGTATTTT
V: TRBV18; D: .; size: .; J: TRBJ1-1; CDR3: CASQAGSNTEAFF; DNA: TGTGCCAGTCAAGCGGGGAGTAACACTGAAGCTTTCTTT
V: TRBV28; D: TRBD1; size: .; J: TRBJ1-4; CDR3: CASSVTMGQVSEKLFF; DNA: TGTGCCAGCAGCGTTACGATGGGACAGGTTTCTGAAAAACTGTTTTTT
V: TRBV4-2; D: .; size: .; J: TRBJ2-2; CDR3: CASSQPRVGAGELFF; DNA: TGTGCCAGCAGCCAACCAAGGGTCGGGGCCGGGGAGCTGTTTTTT
V: TRBV11-2; D: TRBD2; size: .; J: TRBJ2-1; CDR3: CASSSNLAGAYNEQFF; DNA: TGTGCCAGCAGCTCGAATTTAGCGGGAGCCTACAATGAGCAGTTCTTC
V: TRBV5-1; D: .; size: .; J: TRBJ2-2; CDR3: CASSFHPPDTGELFF; DNA: TGCGCCAGCAGCTTTCATCCCCCGGACACCGGGGAGCTGTTTTTT
V: TRBV6-4; D: TRBD1; size: .; J: TRBJ2-2; CDR3: CASSRTGVATGELFF; DNA: TGTGCCAGCAGCAGGACAGGGGTGGCCACCGGGGAGCTGTTTTTT
V: TRBV5-4; D: TRBD1; size: .; J: TRBJ2-1; CDR3: CASSMRTGNNEQFF; DNA: TGTGCCAGCAGCATGCGGACAGGTAACAATGAGCAGTTCTTC
V: TRBV5-1; D: TRBD2; size: .; J: TRBJ2-7; CDR3: CASSPGTSGYYEQYF; DNA: TGCGCCAGCAGCCCAGGGACTAGCGGATACTACGAGCAGTACTTC
V: TRBV10-1; D: TRBD1; size: .; J: TRBJ2-3; CDR3: CASSESKTGGPDTQYF; DNA: TGCGCCAGCAGTGAGTCTAAGACAGGGGGCCCAGATACGCAGTATTTT
V: TRBV13; D: TRBD2; size: .; J: TRBJ2-7; CDR3: CASTSLGGSGRMGEQYF; DNA: TGTGCCAGCACCTCCCTAGGAGGGAGCGGGAGGATGGGGGAGCAGTACTTC
V: TRBV29-1; D: .; size: .; J: TRBJ1-2; CDR3: CSVRDLDGYTF; DNA: TGCAGCGTTCGGGACTTGGATGGCTACACCTTC
V: TRBV2; D: .; size: .; J: TRBJ1-2; CDR3: CASSDRSANYGYTF; DNA: TGTGCCAGCAGCGACAGGTCTGCAAACTATGGCTACACCTTC
V: TRBV19; D: TRBD2; size: .; J: TRBJ2-2; CDR3: CAASRSGRAGTGELFF; DNA: TGTGCCGCCTCAAGGAGCGGGAGGGCAGGAACCGGGGAGCTGTTTTTT
V: TRBV5-1; D: .; size: once; J: TRBJ1-3; CDR3: CASSYQGAAGNTIYF; DNA: TGCGCCAGCAGCTACCAGGGCGCGGCTGGAAACACCATATATTTT